Reported below is one T cell receptor (beta chain). Assay used: immunoSEQ multiplex PCR; TCRdb lists only in-frame clones, some missing. Among under 550,000 clones listed, roughly 90% were seen once. While infection was still active, Seattle patients were enrolled and then followed longitudinally. These data belong to a study of blood T cell repertoires in COVID-19. The germline gives CDR1 LGHDT, CDR2 YNNKEL (reference sequence). Trimming removed 0 bases from V and 4 bases from J; junction bases left unmatched: 6. This CDR3 region has 18 residues. The sequencing input was peripheral blood. The receptor's source is a man younger than 30 with COVID-19, enrolled during active disease. The rearrangement joins TRBV3-1 (or the pseudogene TRBV3-2) to TRBJ2-1; 13 positions match TRBD2. In DNA form, the CDR3 reads TGTGCCAGCAGCCAAGAGCGGACTAGCGGGAGTAGTTACAATGAGCAGTTCTTC. This sequence encodes CASSQERTSGSSYNEQFF.